The entry that follows covers one T cell receptor (beta chain) sequence. This entry comes from a study of blood T cell repertoires in COVID-19. Study background: The United States, Italy and Spain provided the acute and convalescent COVID-19 samples. PBMCs, B-cell-depleted T cells, or T cells were the source of the cDNA or gDNA that made up the material.

Authors' data handling: Nucleated cell number was recorded as an estimate derived from reference gene primer amplification. The protocol was immunoSEQ multiplex PCR, while the TCRdb copy is restricted to in-frame clones and leaves out a portion. The V and J calls and clone size are taken from that table; D and trimming were inferred from the DNA. The data contain about 150,000 clones, 79% of them singletons. Sequencing was done on a sample of peripheral blood. This sequence originates from a man aged 50 to 59 with active or convalescent COVID-19.

This chain's CDR3 is CASSGGQTNEKLFF. CDR3 DNA: TGTGCCAGCTCCGGGGGGCAGACTAATGAAAAACTGTTTTTT. The chain couples TRBV18 to TRBJ1-4; tentative D call: TRBD1 (6 bases). The CDR3 is 14 amino acids. The ends were cut back, 6 bases at V and 2 bases at J, with 10 bases in the middle. Germline V gene lookup returns CDR1 KGHSH and CDR2 LQKENI.